A single sample gave rise to the 28 T cell receptor beta chains below, sequenced in a study of blood T cell repertoires in COVID-19 (dated by TCRdb to the early 2020s). The method was the immunoSEQ multiplex PCR assay. In its TCRdb copy, this immuneACCESS table keeps in-frame sequences only and misses some clones. Where compared with another copy, unresolved V genes explain less than half of these, and the others have no known cause. This sample is represented by 110,000 to 150,000 clones; 78% of them were singletons. About 6% of the sample is taken by the ten largest. Sample: PBMCs or T cells enriched from blood (not recorded which). These receptors originate from a woman between 45 and 65 years old who had recovered from COVID-19.

CDR3 nucleotides: TGTGCCAGCAGCGACCGGGACATATCCTACGAGCAGTACTTC. Protein sequence: CASSDRDISYEQYF. The J gene is TRBJ2-7, the V gene TRBV11-3; TRBD1 might be the D (6 bases). Germline V gives CDR1 SGHNT, CDR2 YENEEA. Trimming removed 5 bases from V and 1 base from J, with 12 bases in between. The CDR3 is made up of 14 amino acids.

The chain has TRBV18 and TRBJ1-5, with 7 bases matching TRBD1. Germline CDR1 is KGHSH and CDR2 is LQKENI. V lost 3 bases to trimming and J lost 7 bases; unmatched junction nucleotides: 9. This CDR3 region has 15 residues. Written as DNA, the CDR3 is TGTGCCAGCTCACCCAGGGGAGACAGGGAACAGCCCCAGCATTTT. Its protein product is CASSPRGDREQPQHF.

J is TRBJ2-5 and V is TRBV11-2; TRBD2 matches 10 bases. Losses at the gene ends were 10 bases for V and 3 bases for J; bases not matched to a gene: 11. Germline V gene lookup returns CDR1 SGHAT and CDR2 FQNNGV. The CDR3 sequence is 15 residues long. CDR3 nucleotides: TGTGCCATCCTCGGCGCTAGCGGGGGTAAAGAGACCCAGTACTTC. It yields the protein CAILGASGGKETQYF.

The chain has TRBV7-2 and TRBJ1-2; D ambiguous. Deletions cut 4 bases from V and 5 bases from J, with 11 bases between. The CDR3 totals 13 residues. Looked up from germline, CDR1 is SGHTA and CDR2 is FQGNSA. Written as DNA, the CDR3 is TGTGCCAGCAGCTCGCCAGGTGGATATGGCTACACCTTC. Translating gives CASSSPGGYGYTF.

This clone has a count of ten or more. The chain carries TRBV11-2 and TRBJ1-4, with a possible D match to TRBD1 (5 bases). The CDR3 contains 14 residues. Trimming removed 5 bases at V and 8 bases at J, with 15 bases between. Germline V gene sequence: CDR1 SGHAT, CDR2 FQNNGV. CDR3 sequence: CASSLGGVGEKLFF. The DNA of the CDR3 is TGTGCCAGCAGCCTCGGGGGGGTCGGCGAAAAACTGTTTTTT. Variable domain in full (rest from reference TRBV11-2 and TRBJ1-4): EAGVAQSPRYKIIEKRQSVAFWCNPISGHATLYWYQQILGQGPKLLIQFQNNGVVDDSQLPKDRFSAERLKGVDSTLKIQPAKLEDSAVYLCASSLGGVGEKLFFGSGTQLSVL.

The chain carries TRBV5-5 and TRBJ2-3, with D possibly being TRBD2 (5 bases). With 3 bases removed from V and 2 bases from J, the gap between germline ends came to 13 bases. The CDR3 has 15 residues. Germline CDR1 reads SGHKS; CDR2 reads YYEKEE (reference sequence). DNA of the CDR3: TGTGCCAGCAGCTCCATGGCGGGCCCCACAGATACGCAGTATTTT. This encodes CASSSMAGPTDTQYF.

This clone was detected only a few times. This CDR3 reads CATSEDSYQPQHF. CDR3 bases: TGTGCCACCAGTGAGGACAGCTATCAGCCCCAGCATTTT. The rearrangement links TRBV24-1 to TRBJ1-5, with D perhaps TRBD1 (6 bases). Germline V gene sequence: CDR1 KGHDR, CDR2 SFDVKD. This CDR3 has 13 residues. Trimming removed 4 bases at V and 5 bases at J, with 8 bases between.

The chain is built from TRBV3-1 (or the pseudogene TRBV3-2) and TRBJ2-1, with TRBD2 matching 12 bases. Germline V gives CDR1 LGHDT, CDR2 YNNKEL (reference sequence). The CDR3 is made up of 18 amino acids. After removal of 0 bases from V and 6 bases from J, the junction contained 9 bases not matched to a gene. Here the CDR3 DNA reads TGTGCCAGCAGCCAAGACCCAGCCGCTAGCGGGGGGGCCAATGAGCAGTTCTTC. This encodes CASSQDPAASGGANEQFF.

DNA for the CDR3: TGTGCCAGCAGCTCTAGACAGATTCTACAAGAGACCCAGTACTTC. It codes for CASSSRQILQETQYF. The chain joins TRBV5-4 to TRBJ2-5, with TRBD1 as a possible D gene (5 bases). This CDR3 comprises 15 residues. Per the germline V gene, CDR1 is SGHNT and CDR2 is YYREEE (reference sequence). The ends were cut back, 3 bases at V and 2 bases at J, with 14 bases in the middle.

The rearrangement joins TRBV7-9 to TRBJ1-1; D gene uncertain. The V gene lost 5 bases and the J gene lost 7 bases, with 11 bases spanning the gap. The CDR3 runs to 12 residues. CDR1 is SEHNR and CDR2 is FQNEAQ in the germline V gene (reference sequence). The CDR3 sequence: CASSPSEVEAFF. The CDR3 DNA is TGTGCCAGCAGCCCCTCTGAGGTTGAAGCTTTCTTT.

V gene TRBV9 combines with J gene TRBJ1-1; 7 nucleotides agree with TRBD1. CDR1 and CDR2 (germline): SGDLS, YYNGEE. V gave up 3 bases and J gave up 1 base; unmatched junction bases: 9. The CDR3 covers 16 residues. CDR3 bases: TGTGCCAGCAGCGAAGGTATAGGGGGCGGGAACACTGAAGCTTTCTTT. Protein product: CASSEGIGGGNTEAFF.

J is TRBJ1-5 and V is TRBV24-1, with 8 bases fitting TRBD1. The V gene end was trimmed by 4 bases and the J gene end by 7 bases; junction bases not matched to a gene: 8. CDR1 is KGHDR, CDR2 SFDVKD, per germline. The CDR3 contains 15 residues. CDR3 DNA sequence: TGTGCCACCAGTGAAGAAGGACAGGGCTACCAGCCCCAGCATTTT. This codes for CATSEEGQGYQPQHF.

This clone occurred a few times. The CDR3 reads CAISGGREETQYF. The CDR3 coding sequence is TGTGCCATCAGTGGCGGCAGGGAAGAGACCCAGTACTTC. This sequence joins TRBV10-3 and TRBJ2-5; weak D call: TRBD1 (5 bases). V was pared by 4 bases and J by 3 bases, with 9 bases between. The CDR3 is made up of 13 amino acids. Germline CDR1 ENHRY, CDR2 SYGVKD.

The CDR3 nucleotides are TGCGCCAGCAGCGAATCAGGGTTACCTGACGAGCAGTACGTC. It specifies CASSESGLPDEQYV. The chain couples TRBV5-1 to TRBJ2-7; the D gene is possibly TRBD1 (5 bases). In germline, CDR1 is SGHRS, CDR2 YFSETQ. V lost 4 bases to trimming and J lost 5 bases, with 16 bases between them. This CDR3 is 14 amino acids long.

The sample holds a few counts of this clone. The chain employs TRBV11-2 and TRBJ2-7, with D possibly TRBD1 on 6 matching bases. Trimming cost V 6 bases and J 3 bases, with 9 bases left between them. The CDR3 has 12 residues. Germline values: CDR1 SGHAT, CDR2 FQNNGV. The CDR3 spells CASRKQGYEQYF. CDR3 nucleotide sequence: TGTGCCAGCAGAAAACAGGGCTACGAGCAGTACTTC.

This chain connects TRBV18 to TRBJ1-5; D might be TRBD1 (6 bases). Germline assignment: CDR1 KGHSH and CDR2 LQKENI. V was trimmed by 4 bases and J by 6 bases, leaving 13 bases between them. The CDR3 runs to 14 residues. The CDR3 DNA sequence: TGTGCCAGCTCACGGGGGCACTCGGGTCAGCCCCAGCATTTT. It specifies CASSRGHSGQPQHF.

This clone occurred a few times. This sequence joins TRBV5-1 and TRBJ1-4; maybe TRBD1 (6 bases). Trimming took 0 bases from V and 8 from J, leaving 14 bases between them. The CDR3 is 15 amino acids. Germline V lookup: CDR1 SGHRS, CDR2 YFSETQ. CDR3 in amino acids: CASSLGYQGQEKLFF. CDR3 bases: TGCGCCAGCAGCTTGGGGTATCAGGGACAAGAAAAACTGTTTTTT. Supplemented by reference TRBV5-1 and TRBJ1-4, the full variable domain reads KAGVTQTPRYLIKTRGQQVTLSCSPISGHRSVSWYQQTPGQGLQFLFEYFSETQRNKGNFPGRFSGRQFSNSRSEMNVSTLELGDSALYLCASSLGYQGQEKLFFGSGTQLSVL.

This chain connects TRBV19 to TRBJ1-2; D is undetermined. This CDR3 comprises 12 residues. V was trimmed by 5 bases and J by 7 bases, leaving 11 bases between them. Looked up from germline, CDR1 is LNHDA and CDR2 is SQIVND (reference sequence). CDR3: CASSLRDGGYTF. The CDR3 nucleotides read TGTGCCAGTAGTCTAAGAGATGGTGGCTACACCTTC.

V is TRBV7-2 and J is TRBJ1-4; D is unresolved. CDR1 and CDR2 from the germline V gene are SGHTA and FQGNSA. The CDR3 is 15 amino acids. V lost 2 bases and J lost 10, with 17 bases in between. The CDR3 nucleotides are TGTGCCAGCAGCTTAATGCGGGCCGACGAAGGAAAACTGTTTTTT. Its protein is CASSLMRADEGKLFF. Drawing the rest from reference TRBV7-2 and TRBJ1-4, the complete variable domain is GAGVSQSPSNKVTEKGKDVELRCDPISGHTALYWYRQSLGQGLEFLIYFQGNSAPDKSGLPSDRFSAERTGGSVSTLTIQRTQQEDSAVYLCASSLMRADEGKLFFGSGTQLSVL.

The genes are TRBV28 and TRBJ1-1; D perhaps matches TRBD1 (5 bases). V was shortened by 5 bases and J by 0 bases, with 13 bases between the two germline ends. Germline assignment: CDR1 MDHEN and CDR2 SYDVKM. CDR3 size: 15 residues. The CDR3 DNA reads TGTGCCAGCAGTGCATCGGGACTCTTGAACACTGAAGCTTTCTTT. The encoded protein is CASSASGLLNTEAFF.

CDR3 in amino acids: CASSDRYEQYV. Here the CDR3 DNA reads TGCGCCAGCAGCGACAGATACGAGCAGTACGTC. The genes are TRBV10-2 and TRBJ2-7, with a possible D match to TRBD1 (5 bases). V shed 6 bases and J shed 4 bases, with 7 bases lying between them. CDR1 WSHSY and CDR2 SAAADI come from the germline V gene. The CDR3 is made up of 11 amino acids.

The chain joins TRBV28 to TRBJ2-1, with TRBD1 identical over 7 bases. CDR1 and CDR2 from the germline V gene are MDHEN and SYDVKM. There are 16 residues in the CDR3. V lost 1 base and J lost 7; bases outside the gene matches: 10. CDR3 in amino acids: CASSLSRAGGWNEQFF. CDR3 coding DNA: TGTGCCAGCAGTTTATCAAGGGCAGGGGGTTGGAATGAGCAGTTCTTC.

The chain uses TRBV19 and TRBJ1-5; a possible D gene is TRBD1 (5 bases). The length of the CDR3 is 15 residues. Looked up from germline, CDR1 is LNHDA and CDR2 is SQIVND (reference sequence). V was shortened by 5 bases and J by 0 bases, with 11 bases between the two germline ends. The CDR3 nucleotides read TGTGCCAGTAGTCGACAGAAGTATAGCAATCAGCCCCAGCATTTT. Translating it yields CASSRQKYSNQPQHF. Looking up the rest from reference TRBV19 and TRBJ1-5 gives the full variable domain: DGGITQSPKYLFRKEGQNVTLSCEQNLNHDAMYWYRQDPGQGLRLIYYSQIVNDFQKGDIAEGYSVSREKKESFPLTVTSAQKNPTAFYLCASSRQKYSNQPQHFGDGTRLSIL.

V is TRBV10-1 and J is TRBJ2-1; 7 nucleotides align to TRBD1. This CDR3 region has 14 residues. Germline trimming cut 8 bases from V and 8 bases from J; bases unmatched to any gene: 12. Germline loops: CDR1 WNHNN, CDR2 SYGVQD (reference sequence). CDR3 sequence: CASQGTGVFDEQFF. For the CDR3, the DNA is TGCGCCAGCCAAGGTACAGGGGTATTCGATGAGCAGTTCTTC.

This chain connects TRBV27 to TRBJ1-1; 7 nucleotides match TRBD1. The CDR3 is 13 residues long. Trimming at V came to 6 bases and at J to 7 bases, leaving 8 bases not matched to a gene. Germline CDR1 MNHEY, CDR2 SMNVEV (reference sequence). CDR3 sequence reads: CASSVTGQLEAFF. DNA for the CDR3: TGTGCCAGCAGCGTAACGGGACAGCTTGAAGCTTTCTTT.

The chain has TRBV9 and TRBJ2-1, with 9 bases fitting TRBD1. The CDR3 is 14 amino acids. V shed 7 bases, J shed 5 bases, and the junction held 7 bases outside the gene matches. Germline CDR1 SGDLS, CDR2 YYNGEE. The CDR3 sequence: CASSRGQGNNEQFF. CDR3 bases: TGTGCCAGCTCCCGGGGACAGGGAAACAATGAGCAGTTCTTC.

CDR3 nucleotides: TGCGCCAGCAGCCCACAGGGGGCCAATGGCTACACCTTC. It specifies CASSPQGANGYTF. The chain recombines TRBV5-1 with TRBJ1-2, with 9 bases identical to TRBD1. V gave up 4 bases and J gave up 6 bases; unmatched junction bases: 4. The CDR3 sequence is 13 residues long. Germline-derived CDR1 and CDR2 are SGHRS and YFSETQ.

CDR3 amino acids: CSARLNTEAFF. Written as DNA, the CDR3 is TGCAGTGCTAGGTTAAACACTGAAGCTTTCTTT. The genes are TRBV20-1 and TRBJ1-1; no firm D call. This CDR3 is 11 amino acids long. Germline V gene sequence: CDR1 DFQATT, CDR2 SNEGSKA (reference sequence). The V gene lost 3 bases and the J gene lost 2 bases, with 4 bases spanning the gap.